The 13 T cell receptor beta chains reported below all come from one sample, sequenced in a study of T cell changes during pregnancy in multiple sclerosis. Here immunoSEQ multiplex PCR was the method, and the copy in TCRdb shows in-frame clones only, minus some. The sample has some 87,000 clones, 85% to 95% seen once. This specimen was peripheral blood, taken in the first trimester of pregnancy. The source of these receptors is a female donor with multiple sclerosis, enrolled in a pregnancy study.

V gene TRBV5-1 combines with J gene TRBJ2-7, with a tentative D call TRBD1 (5 bases). Trimming took 3 bases from V and 0 from J, leaving 19 bases between them. CDR3 size: 17 residues. CDR1 and CDR2 from the germline V gene are SGHRS and YFSETQ. CDR3 DNA: TGCGCCAGCAGCTCGTCCCGTACAGGACAAAGCTCCTACGAGCAGTACTTC. Amino acid sequence: CASSSSRTGQSSYEQYF.

CDR3 residues: CASSRLGQGAKETQYF. As DNA, the CDR3 is TGTGCCAGCAGCCGTTTGGGACAGGGGGCGAAAGAGACCCAGTACTTC. The chain combines TRBV5-4 with TRBJ2-5; 12 bases fit TRBD1. Trimming at V came to 4 bases and at J to 3 bases, leaving 7 bases not matched to a gene. The CDR3 spans 16 residues. Per the germline V gene, CDR1 is SGHNT and CDR2 is YYREEE (reference sequence).

The V call is TRBV2, the J call TRBJ1-1; TRBD1 matches 12 bases. Germline V lookup: CDR1 SNHLY, CDR2 FYNNEI. V shed 3 bases, J shed 2 bases, and the junction held 7 bases outside the gene matches. The CDR3 is 17 amino acids. CDR3 residues: CASSDLGQGAINTEAFF. CDR3 sequence (DNA): TGTGCCAGCAGTGACCTGGGACAGGGGGCAATTAACACTGAAGCTTTCTTT.

Comment on this clone: The junction departs from the called germline gene at one end, perhaps through a read error. The V and J genes are TRBV7-7 and TRBJ1-6; D gene uncertain. The CDR3 totals 13 residues. Germline CDR1 SSHAT, CDR2 FNYEAQ (reference sequence). This CDR3 reads CASSLHNNSPLHF. The DNA of the CDR3 is TGTGCTAGCAGCTTACACAATAATTCACCCCTCCACTTT.

In the case of this clone: The junction and the germline gene differ at one end; a read error may be behind it. The V and J genes are TRBV27 and TRBJ2-1; 12 nucleotides line up with TRBD2. This CDR3 spans 16 amino acids. Per germline, CDR1 MNHEY and CDR2 SMNVEV (reference sequence). The CDR3 region is CASSVSGTSGYNEQFF. The CDR3 nucleotides read TGTGCCAGCAGTGTATCCGGGACTAGCGGGTACAATGAGCAGTTCTTC.

The chain employs TRBV13 and TRBJ2-2; D call uncertain. Germline-derived CDR1 and CDR2 are PRHDT and FYEKMQ (reference sequence). Deletions cut 5 bases from V and 9 bases from J, with 13 bases between. The CDR3 extends over 13 amino acids. The CDR3 region is CASSVRVSRELFF. The CDR3 DNA follows: TGTGCCAGCAGCGTCCGGGTGAGCCGGGAGCTGTTTTTT.

The V gene is TRBV7-9, the J gene TRBJ2-7, with 8 bases matching TRBD2. CDR3 size: 14 residues. V lost 6 bases to trimming and J lost 2 bases; unmatched junction nucleotides: 6. CDR1 is SEHNR and CDR2 is FQNEAQ in the germline V gene (reference sequence). In DNA, the CDR3 is TGTGCCAGCAGTTCAGCGGGAGTACCCTACGAGCAGTACTTC. It translates to CASSSAGVPYEQYF.

The chain couples TRBV4-3 to TRBJ1-1, with D unresolved. Germline CDR1 and CDR2: LGHNA and YSLEER. The CDR3 consists of 17 residues. V was pared by 0 bases and J by 0 bases, with 14 bases between. CDR3 region: CASSQDGPEIMNTEAFF. The DNA of the CDR3 is TGCGCCAGCAGCCAAGATGGGCCAGAGATAATGAACACTGAAGCTTTCTTT.

This clone was seen a handful of times. The chain links TRBV6-1 to TRBJ2-2; D is ambiguous. The ends were cut back, 1 base at V and 5 bases at J, with 5 bases in the middle. This CDR3 region has 13 residues. Germline-derived CDR1 and CDR2 are MNHNS and SASEGT. The CDR3: CASSEGRTGELFF. DNA of the CDR3: TGTGCCAGCAGTGAAGGGCGGACCGGGGAGCTGTTTTTT.

In nucleotides, the CDR3 is TGTGCCAGCAAATTGGACCGGACAGGAGCTGAAGCTTTCTTT. It specifies CASKLDRTGAEAFF. The chain employs TRBV6-4 and TRBJ1-1; 7 bases are shared with TRBD1. This CDR3 has 14 residues. The trim removed 7 bases at V and 6 bases at J, leaving 11 bases unmatched. Germline loops: CDR1 MRHNA, CDR2 SNTAGT.

The CDR3 loop reads CASSEWGTDEKLFF. The DNA for the CDR3 is TGTGCCAGCAGTGAATGGGGGACAGATGAAAAACTGTTTTTT. The genes are TRBV25-1 and TRBJ1-4; the match to TRBD1 covers 7 bases. With V trimmed by 1 base and J by 6 bases, 2 bases remained unmatched. The length of the CDR3 is 14 residues. Germline V gives CDR1 MGHDK, CDR2 SYGVNS.

This chain joins TRBV2 and TRBJ2-7; TRBD1 agrees at 7 bases. The CDR3 runs 14 residues. The V segment lost 6 bases and the J segment 3 bases; nucleotides outside the gene matches: 8. The germline gives CDR1 SNHLY, CDR2 FYNNEI. CDR3 residues: CASSADRVNYEQYF. The CDR3 DNA follows: TGTGCCAGCAGCGCCGACAGGGTCAACTACGAGCAGTACTTC.

V usage is TRBV10-3 and J usage is TRBJ1-4; 9 positions agree with TRBD1. The CDR3 contains 16 residues. The ends lost 0 bases at V and 10 bases at J; junction bases unmatched: 9. Germline V gene lookup returns CDR1 ENHRY and CDR2 SYGVKD. CDR3 in DNA: TGTGCCATCAGTGAGTCGGGTGGACAGGGGACGGGAAAACTGTTTTTT. Protein sequence: CAISESGGQGTGKLFF.